Presented here are 4 T cell receptor beta chains from one specimen sequenced in a study of T cell repertoires in cytomegalovirus infection. MiXCR was run by TCRdb on the reads, yielding one entry per CDR3 protein. The table records hundreds of thousands of distinct CDR3 sequences, almost 30% of them present only once. These receptors are not linked to any known antigen. The source was cultured PBMCs, collected from culture after CMV antigen stimulation. The receptor set was obtained from a human donor in good health (CMV status not recorded). Some clones in this sample may be carry-over from other donors' samples.

This clonotype was detected a few times. The chain joins TRBV6-5 to TRBJ1-1; D call uncertain. Deletions cut 6 bases from V and 4 bases from J, with 12 bases between. Germline CDR1 reads MNHEY; CDR2 reads SVGAGI. CDR3 length equals 13 residues. Written as DNA, the CDR3 is TGTGCCAGCAGGAGGACTGAACCCACTGAAGCTTTCTTT. Protein: CASRRTEPTEAFF.

The chain joins TRBV19 to TRBJ1-1, with 10 bases that match TRBD1. The J segment lost 5 bases and the V segment lost 4 bases, leaving 10 bases of the junction unmatched. The CDR3 spans 16 residues. Germline V lookup: CDR1 LNHDA, CDR2 SQIVND (reference sequence). The CDR3 protein is CASSTKAGTGETEAFF. CDR3 nucleotide sequence: TGTGCCAGTAGTACCAAAGCCGGGACAGGGGAGACTGAAGCTTTCTTT.

This clonotype was observed a handful of times. V and J are TRBV7-6 and TRBJ1-4; 7 bases agree with TRBD1. The CDR3 is 17 residues long. Unmatched junction bases numbered 7, after V lost 0 bases and J lost 3 bases. Germline V gene sequence: CDR1 SGHVS, CDR2 FNYEAQ. The CDR3 DNA reads TGTGCCAGCAGCTTAGCGCTGCCGGGACAGCCTAATGAAAAACTGTTTTTT. Its protein is CASSLALPGQPNEKLFF.

This chain connects TRBV7-6 to TRBJ1-2; D unclear. Trimming stripped 3 bases from V and 2 bases from J, with 7 bases between. This CDR3 spans 13 amino acids. Germline values: CDR1 SGHVS, CDR2 FNYEAQ. The CDR3 protein is CASSFSTNYGYTF. CDR3 nucleotides: TGTGCCAGCAGCTTTTCCACCAACTATGGCTACACCTTC.